This T cell receptor (beta chain) was observed in a study of T cell repertoires in MIS-A myocarditis (dated by TCRdb to 2021 to 2024). Note on this clone: Its antigen is still unknown. No much larger clonotype is one base removed from it; base qualities were not supplied.

V lost 2 bases and J lost 4 bases, and the count of bases not matched to a germline gene is 12. There are 17 amino acids in the CDR3, from cysteine to phenylalanine inclusive. Only the CDR3 DNA stays, 51 bases, in frame from base 1. CDR1 is given as SGHTA and CDR2 as FQGNSA, both from the germline V gene. The QIAamp DNA FFPE kit was used to extract genomic DNA from formalin-fixed paraffin-embedded autopsy tissue. TCRbeta CDR3 regions were amplified with the immunoSEQ bias-controlled multiplex PCR and sequenced at high throughput. The source study handled its data this way. The immunoSEQ vendor pipeline collapsed and filtered CDR3 sequences to measure the abundance and frequency of each unique TCRbeta CDR3. CD-HIT clustered dominant CDR3 amino acid sequences with SARS-CoV-2-specific ImmuneCODE TCRbeta sequences at a 90% global sequence identity threshold. Clones at frequencies from 0.1 to 1 were categorized as hyperexpanded, and clones at frequencies from 0.01 to 0.1 were categorized as large. MiXCR was used to confirm CDR3 amino acid sequences and V and J gene assignments of dominant clones. The R stringdist package was used to calculate Levenshtein distances between the patient clonotypes and the ImmuneCODE hits. TCRdb re-hosts the immuneACCESS table, in-frame sequences only. Its copies lack some clones; in the studies checked, an unresolved V gene accounts for under half of them, and the cause for the rest is not known. That table furnishes V, J and clone size, whereas the DNA furnished D and trimming. This sample holds fewer than 11,000 clones; around 89% were observed only once. 2% to 2.5% of the sample belongs to the ten largest clones.

This receptor was identified in a man between 18 and 35 years old with fulminant myocarditis from multisystem inflammatory syndrome in adults (MIS-A) after COVID-19. The sequencing sample was made of thoracic lymph node tissue obtained at autopsy. This sequence uses TRBV7-2 and TRBJ1-2; 8 of the junction bases match TRBD1. The nucleotides read TGTGCCAGCAGCTTATTAGGCAGGGGGCGTTTATCCTATGGCTACACCTTC. Its product reads: CASSLLGRGRLSYGYTF.